The 2 T cell receptor beta chains below come from one sample, sequenced in a study of CD8 T cells in ankylosing spondylitis. Overall study results and limits: Blood from ankylosing spondylitis patients appeared to carry a characteristic roughly eight-variant TCR beta motif.

Via MiXCR, TCRdb re-called the 5' RACE reads, giving one row per CDR3 protein. The sample has some 200,000 distinct CDR3 sequences; 5.5% to 7.5% are singletons. Their recognized antigens are unknown. Input material: blood, either unsorted or a sorted T cell fraction (not recorded which). The source of these receptors is a male donor with ankylosing spondylitis.

This clonotype was seen repeatedly, ten times or more. The gene calls are TRBV27 and TRBJ2-7; a possible D gene is TRBD1 (5 bases). The V end was cut by 3 bases, the J end by 2 bases, with 8 bases between. From germline, CDR1 is MNHEY and CDR2 SMNVEV (reference sequence). The CDR3 consists of 13 residues. As DNA, the CDR3 is TGTGCCAGCAGTTTGGGGCAGACCTACGAGCAGTACTTC. Its protein product is CASSLGQTYEQYF.

This clonotype appeared many times. The CDR3 sequence is CASSLGPRTAFNYGYTF. CDR3 DNA: TGCGCCAGCAGCCTCGGACCCAGGACGGCGTTTAACTATGGCTACACCTTC. The genes are TRBV4-3 and TRBJ1-2; no definite D call. The CDR3 length is 17 residues. V dropped 4 bases and J dropped 1 base, with 19 bases sitting between them. CDR1 and CDR2 (germline): LGHNA, YSLEER.